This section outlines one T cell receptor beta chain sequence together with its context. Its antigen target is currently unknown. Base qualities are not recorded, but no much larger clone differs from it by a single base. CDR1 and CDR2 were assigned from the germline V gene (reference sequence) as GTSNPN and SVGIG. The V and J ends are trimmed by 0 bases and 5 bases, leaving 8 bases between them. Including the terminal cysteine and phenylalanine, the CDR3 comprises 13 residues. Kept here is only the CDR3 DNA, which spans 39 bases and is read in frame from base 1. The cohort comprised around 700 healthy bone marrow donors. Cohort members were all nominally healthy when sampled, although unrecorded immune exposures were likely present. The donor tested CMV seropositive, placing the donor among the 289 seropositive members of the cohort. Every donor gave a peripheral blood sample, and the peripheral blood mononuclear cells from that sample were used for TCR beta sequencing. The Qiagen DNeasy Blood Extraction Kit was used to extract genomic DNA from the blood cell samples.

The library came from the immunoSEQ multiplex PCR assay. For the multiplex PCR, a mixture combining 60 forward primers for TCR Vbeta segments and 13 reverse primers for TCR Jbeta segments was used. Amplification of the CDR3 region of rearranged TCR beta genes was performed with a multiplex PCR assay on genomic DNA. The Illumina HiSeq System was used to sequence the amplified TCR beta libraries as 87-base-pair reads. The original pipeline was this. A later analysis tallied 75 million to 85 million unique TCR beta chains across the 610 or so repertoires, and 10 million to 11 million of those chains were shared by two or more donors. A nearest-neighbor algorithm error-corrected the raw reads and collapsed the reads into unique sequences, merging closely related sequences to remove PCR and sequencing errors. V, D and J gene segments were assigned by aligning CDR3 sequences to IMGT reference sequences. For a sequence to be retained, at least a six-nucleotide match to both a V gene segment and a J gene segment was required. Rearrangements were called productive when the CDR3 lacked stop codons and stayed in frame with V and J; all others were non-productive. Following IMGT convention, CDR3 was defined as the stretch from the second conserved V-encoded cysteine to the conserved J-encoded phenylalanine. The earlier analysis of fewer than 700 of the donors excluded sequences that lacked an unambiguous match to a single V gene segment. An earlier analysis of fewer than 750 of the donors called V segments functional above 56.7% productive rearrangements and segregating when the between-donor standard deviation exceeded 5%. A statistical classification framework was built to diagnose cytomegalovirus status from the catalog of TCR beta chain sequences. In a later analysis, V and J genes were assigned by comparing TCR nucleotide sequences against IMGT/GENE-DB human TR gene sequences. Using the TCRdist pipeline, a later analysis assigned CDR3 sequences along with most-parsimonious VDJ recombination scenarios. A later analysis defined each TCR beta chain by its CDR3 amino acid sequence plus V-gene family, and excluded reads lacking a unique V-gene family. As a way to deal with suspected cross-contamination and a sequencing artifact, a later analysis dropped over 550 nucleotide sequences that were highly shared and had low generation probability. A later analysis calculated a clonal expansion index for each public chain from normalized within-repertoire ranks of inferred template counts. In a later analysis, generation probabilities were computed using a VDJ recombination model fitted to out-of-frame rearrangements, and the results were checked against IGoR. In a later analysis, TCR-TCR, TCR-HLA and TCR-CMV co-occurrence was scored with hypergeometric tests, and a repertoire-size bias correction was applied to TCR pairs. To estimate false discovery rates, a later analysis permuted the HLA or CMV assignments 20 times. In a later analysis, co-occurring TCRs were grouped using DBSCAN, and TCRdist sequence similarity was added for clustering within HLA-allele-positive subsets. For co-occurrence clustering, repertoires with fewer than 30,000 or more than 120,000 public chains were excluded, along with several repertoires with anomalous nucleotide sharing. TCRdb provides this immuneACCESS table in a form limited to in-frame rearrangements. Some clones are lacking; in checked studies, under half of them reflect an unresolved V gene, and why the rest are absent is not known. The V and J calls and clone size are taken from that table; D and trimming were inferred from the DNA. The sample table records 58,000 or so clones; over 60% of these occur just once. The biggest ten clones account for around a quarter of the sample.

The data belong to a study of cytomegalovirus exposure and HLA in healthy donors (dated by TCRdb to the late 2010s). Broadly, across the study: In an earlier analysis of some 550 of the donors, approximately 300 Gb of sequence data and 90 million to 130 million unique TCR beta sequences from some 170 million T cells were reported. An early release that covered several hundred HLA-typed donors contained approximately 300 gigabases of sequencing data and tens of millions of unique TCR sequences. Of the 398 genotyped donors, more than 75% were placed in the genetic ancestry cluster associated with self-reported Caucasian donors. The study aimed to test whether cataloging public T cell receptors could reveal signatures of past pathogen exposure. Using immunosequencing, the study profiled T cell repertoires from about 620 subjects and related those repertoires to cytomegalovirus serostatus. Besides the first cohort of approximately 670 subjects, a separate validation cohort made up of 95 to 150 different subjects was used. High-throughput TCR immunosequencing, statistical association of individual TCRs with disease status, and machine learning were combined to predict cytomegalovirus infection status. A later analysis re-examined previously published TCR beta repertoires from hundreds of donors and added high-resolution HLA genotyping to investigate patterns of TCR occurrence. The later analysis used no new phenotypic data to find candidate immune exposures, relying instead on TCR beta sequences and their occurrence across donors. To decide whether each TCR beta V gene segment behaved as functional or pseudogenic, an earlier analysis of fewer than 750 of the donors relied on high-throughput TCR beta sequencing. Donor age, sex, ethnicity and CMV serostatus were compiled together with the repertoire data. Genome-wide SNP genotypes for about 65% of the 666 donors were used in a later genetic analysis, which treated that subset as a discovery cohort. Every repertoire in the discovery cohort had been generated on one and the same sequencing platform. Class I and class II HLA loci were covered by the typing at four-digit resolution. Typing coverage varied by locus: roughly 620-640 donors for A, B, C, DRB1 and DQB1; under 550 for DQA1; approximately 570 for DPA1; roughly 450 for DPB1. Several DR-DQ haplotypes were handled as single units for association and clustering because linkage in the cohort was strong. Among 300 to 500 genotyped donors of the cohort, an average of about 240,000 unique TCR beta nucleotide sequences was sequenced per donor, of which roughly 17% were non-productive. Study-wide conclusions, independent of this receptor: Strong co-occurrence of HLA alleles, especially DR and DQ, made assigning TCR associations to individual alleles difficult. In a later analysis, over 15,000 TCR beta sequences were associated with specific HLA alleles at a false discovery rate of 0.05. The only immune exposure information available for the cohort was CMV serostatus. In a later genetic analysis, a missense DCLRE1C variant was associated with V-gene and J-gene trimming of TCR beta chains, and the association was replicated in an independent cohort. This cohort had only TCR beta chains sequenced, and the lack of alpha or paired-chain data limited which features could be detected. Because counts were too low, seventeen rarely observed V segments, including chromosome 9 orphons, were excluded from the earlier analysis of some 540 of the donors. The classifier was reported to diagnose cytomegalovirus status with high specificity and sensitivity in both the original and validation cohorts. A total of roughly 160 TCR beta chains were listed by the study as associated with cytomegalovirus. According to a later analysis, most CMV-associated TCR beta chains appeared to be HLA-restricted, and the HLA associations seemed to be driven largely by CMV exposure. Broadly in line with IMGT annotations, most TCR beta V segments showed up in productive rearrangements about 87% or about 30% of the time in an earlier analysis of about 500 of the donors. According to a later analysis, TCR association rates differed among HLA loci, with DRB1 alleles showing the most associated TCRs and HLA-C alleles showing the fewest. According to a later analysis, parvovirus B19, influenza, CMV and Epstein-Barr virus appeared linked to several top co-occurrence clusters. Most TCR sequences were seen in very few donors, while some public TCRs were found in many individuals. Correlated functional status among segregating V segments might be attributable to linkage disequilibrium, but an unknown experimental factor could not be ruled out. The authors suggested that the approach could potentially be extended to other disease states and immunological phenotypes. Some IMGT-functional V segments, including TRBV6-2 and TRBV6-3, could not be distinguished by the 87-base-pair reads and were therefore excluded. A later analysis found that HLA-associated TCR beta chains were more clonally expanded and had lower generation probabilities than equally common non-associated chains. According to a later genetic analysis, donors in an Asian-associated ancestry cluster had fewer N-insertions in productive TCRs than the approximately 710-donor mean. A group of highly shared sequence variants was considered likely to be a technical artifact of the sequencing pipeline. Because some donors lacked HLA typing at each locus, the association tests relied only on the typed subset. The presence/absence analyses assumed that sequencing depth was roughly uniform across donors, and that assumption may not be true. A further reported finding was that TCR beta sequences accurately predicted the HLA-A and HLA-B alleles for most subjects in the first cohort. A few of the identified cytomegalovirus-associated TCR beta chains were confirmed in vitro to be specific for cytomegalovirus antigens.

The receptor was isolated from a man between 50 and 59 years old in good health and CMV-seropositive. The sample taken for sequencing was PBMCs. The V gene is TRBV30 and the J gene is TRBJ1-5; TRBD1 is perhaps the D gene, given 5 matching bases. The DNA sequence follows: TGTGCCTGGAGTGTACAGGAATATCAGCCCCAGCATTTT. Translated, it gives CAWSVQEYQPQHF.